The 32 T cell receptor beta chains given below trace back to one sample, sequenced in a study of blood T cell repertoires in COVID-19. The repertoire was sequenced with immunoSEQ multiplex PCR; TCRdb's copy has only in-frame clones and lacks some. The sample yields under 100,000 clones, 81% seen once. Sequencing was performed on peripheral blood. All receptors come from a man aged 80 or over with active or convalescent COVID-19.

This clone came up a few times. V is TRBV19 and J is TRBJ1-1, with D perhaps matching TRBD1 (5 bases). CDR3 length equals 16 residues. V was pared by 0 bases and J by 1 base, with 12 bases between. Germline-derived CDR1 and CDR2 are LNHDA and SQIVND (reference sequence). In nucleotides, the CDR3 is TGTGCCAGTAGTATAGATCGAGAAGGGGAGAACACTGAAGCTTTCTTT. It specifies CASSIDREGENTEAFF.

The V gene is TRBV28, the J gene TRBJ1-6; D might be TRBD1 (5 bases). The CDR3 contains 15 residues. Trimming pared 8 bases from V and 4 bases from J, leaving 15 bases between. Germline lookup yields CDR1 MDHEN and CDR2 SYDVKM. The CDR3 nucleotides read TGTGCCAGCTCCCGTAGGCAGGGTTATAATTCACCCCTCCACTTT. This translates into CASSRRQGYNSPLHF.

This sequence joins TRBV12-1 and TRBJ1-4; TRBD1, as called in the table, went unchecked against the DNA. TRBV12-1 is a recognized pseudogene. The CDR3 sequence is 14 residues long. CDR3 region: CASSLGTGGEKLFF. The CDR3 DNA sequence: TGTGCCAGCAGCTTAGGGACAGGGGGTGAAAAACTGTTTTTT.

The chain is built from TRBV5-1 and TRBJ1-4; a possible D gene is TRBD1 (5 bases). CDR1 and CDR2 from the germline V gene are SGHRS and YFSETQ. The CDR3 sequence is 16 residues long. V gave up 6 bases and J gave up 7 bases, with 22 bases separating them. As DNA, the CDR3 is TGCGCCAGCATCAGCCCTGGGGGGAGGGTGTCTGAAAAACTGTTTTTT. Its protein is CASISPGGRVSEKLFF.

This chain joins TRBV5-6 and TRBJ1-2; D call uncertain. The germline V gene encodes CDR1 SGHDT and CDR2 YYEEEE. CDR3 length: 14 residues. Between the trimmed V and J ends, which lost 4 bases and 0 bases, there was a span of 10 bases. The CDR3: CASSRGGTNYGYTF. Written as DNA, the CDR3 is TGTGCCAGCAGCCGGGGTGGGACTAACTATGGCTACACCTTC. The variable domain in full, completed from reference TRBV5-6 and TRBJ1-2, reads DAGVTQSPTHLIKTRGQQVTLRCSPKSGHDTVSWYQQALGQGPQFIFQYYEEEERQRGNFPDRFSGHQFPNYSSELNVNALLLGDSALYLCASSRGGTNYGYTFGSGTRLTVV.

This chain joins TRBV4-3 and TRBJ1-1; TRBD1 agrees at 7 bases. The V segment lost 0 bases and the J segment 7 bases; nucleotides outside the gene matches: 5. The germline V gene has CDR1 LGHNA and CDR2 YSLEER. The CDR3 has 14 residues. CDR3 loop: CASSQDEGAGEAFF. CDR3 DNA: TGCGCCAGCAGCCAAGATGAGGGGGCGGGTGAAGCTTTCTTT.

The rearrangement uses TRBV30 and TRBJ1-6; the match to TRBD1 covers 9 bases. The CDR3 is 14 amino acids. The J segment lost 7 bases and the V segment lost 8 bases, leaving 9 bases of the junction unmatched. The germline V gene encodes CDR1 GTSNPN and CDR2 SVGIG (reference sequence). DNA for the CDR3: TGTGCCGCCCGGACAGGGGTGAGGAATTCACCCCTCCACTTT. Translated: CAARTGVRNSPLHF.

The chain combines TRBV18 with TRBJ1-5; the match to TRBD1 covers 7 bases. CDR3 length: 13 amino acids. Germline values: CDR1 KGHSH, CDR2 LQKENI. Germline trimming cut 6 bases from V and 8 bases from J; bases unmatched to any gene: 7. The CDR3 reads CASSPTGFEPQHF. The DNA of the CDR3 is TGTGCCAGCTCCCCGACAGGGTTTGAGCCCCAGCATTTT. Full variable domain (rest looked up from reference TRBV18 and TRBJ1-5): NAGVMQNPRHLVRRRGQEARLRCSPMKGHSHVYWYRQLPEEGLKFMVYLQKENIIDESGMPKERFSAEFPKEGPSILRIQQVVRGDSAAYFCASSPTGFEPQHFGDGTRLSIL.

The chain combines TRBV19 with TRBJ1-5; 9 positions match TRBD1. The CDR3 length is 14 residues. Germline lookup yields CDR1 LNHDA and CDR2 SQIVND (reference sequence). V shed 7 bases and J 7 bases; nucleotides not matched to a gene: 8. The CDR3 nucleotides are TGTGCCAGTACCCCGGGACAGGGTGGACAGCCCCAGCATTTT. Amino acids: CASTPGQGGQPQHF.

The J gene is TRBJ1-1, the V gene TRBV2; D is uncertain. Trimming pared 6 bases from V and 14 bases from J, leaving 16 bases between. CDR1 SNHLY and CDR2 FYNNEI come from the germline V gene. The CDR3 consists of 11 residues. CDR3 nucleotides: TGTGCCAGCAGCGTAGCGTCTGGGCAGTTCTTT. Its protein product is CASSVASGQFF.

This clone was counted once. V usage is TRBV6-5 and J usage is TRBJ2-1, with 8 bases fitting TRBD1. This CDR3 has 11 amino acids. Trimming cost V 6 bases and J 13 bases; bases outside gene matches: 5. Germline assignment: CDR1 MNHEY and CDR2 SVGAGI. The DNA for the CDR3 is TGTGCCAGCAGCCCAGGACAGGGTCAGTTCTTC. Translated, it gives CASSPGQGQFF.

The rearrangement links TRBV5-1 to TRBJ1-1; the match to TRBD1 covers 7 bases. CDR1 and CDR2 from the germline V gene are SGHRS and YFSETQ. The CDR3 consists of 16 residues. Losses at the gene ends were 1 base for V and 0 bases for J; bases not matched to a gene: 6. The CDR3 bases are TGCGCCAGCAGCTTGTTCCAGGGGGAAATGAACACTGAAGCTTTCTTT. Residues: CASSLFQGEMNTEAFF.

V gene TRBV5-1 combines with J gene TRBJ2-2; 7 nucleotides match TRBD1. The CDR3 is 15 residues long. After removal of 3 bases from V and 3 bases from J, the junction contained 5 bases not matched to a gene. In germline, CDR1 is SGHRS, CDR2 YFSETQ. The CDR3 spells CASSYAGTDTGELFF. As DNA, the CDR3 is TGCGCCAGCAGCTACGCCGGGACAGACACCGGGGAGCTGTTTTTT.

The chain uses TRBV9 and TRBJ2-2; 10 positions match TRBD2. This CDR3 is built from 19 residues. Looked up from germline, CDR1 is SGDLS and CDR2 is YYNGEE. The V gene end was trimmed by 4 bases and the J gene end by 1 base; junction bases not matched to a gene: 13. In nucleotides, the CDR3 is TGTGCCAGCAGCTCTTCAAGGAGGACTAGCGGTGGGAACACCGGGGAGCTGTTTTTT. It encodes CASSSSRRTSGGNTGELFF.

V usage is TRBV21-1 and J usage is TRBJ1-5; the D call in the table, TRBD1, was not verified against the DNA. TRBV21-1 is an annotated pseudogene. This CDR3 comprises 16 residues. The CDR3 DNA follows: TGTGCCAGCAGCAGAATGGACAGGGCCCTAAATCAGCCCCAGCATTTT. Protein: CASSRMDRALNQPQHF.

This clone was picked up a small number of times. J is TRBJ2-1 and V is TRBV12-3 or TRBV12-4; D is ambiguous. There are 13 residues in the CDR3. V lost 3 bases to trimming and J lost 8 bases, with 11 bases between them. The CDR3 DNA follows: TGTGCCAGCAGTTTCGGTCGAAATTATGAGCAGTTCTTC. As protein: CASSFGRNYEQFF.

V gene TRBV5-1 combines with J gene TRBJ1-1; D gene unclear. The germline V gene encodes CDR1 SGHRS and CDR2 YFSETQ. The germline V and J ends were trimmed by 0 bases and 7 bases, with 16 bases remaining between them. The CDR3 has 15 residues. For the CDR3, the DNA is TGCGCCAGCAGCTTGGTCGTCGGGGAACAGAGTGAAGCTTTCTTT. This sequence encodes CASSLVVGEQSEAFF.

This rearrangement joins TRBV19 to TRBJ2-1, with D possibly matching TRBD1 (5 bases). CDR3 length equals 13 residues. The germline V gene has CDR1 LNHDA and CDR2 SQIVND (reference sequence). Between the trimmed V and J ends, which lost 1 base and 12 bases, there was a span of 13 bases. CDR3 region: CASSIGGRTGQFF. The DNA of the CDR3 is TGTGCCAGTAGTATAGGGGGCCGGACGGGGCAGTTCTTC.

V gene TRBV5-1 combines with J gene TRBJ1-1, with 7 bases matching TRBD1. The CDR3 spans 15 residues. The germline V gene encodes CDR1 SGHRS and CDR2 YFSETQ. V lost 4 bases, J lost 0 bases, and 6 bases stayed unmatched. The CDR3 DNA sequence: TGCGCCAGCAGCAGCCCGGGACAGCTGAACACTGAAGCTTTCTTT. This gives the protein CASSSPGQLNTEAFF.

The chain has TRBV2 and TRBJ2-7, with 8 bases identical to TRBD2. Germline V gives CDR1 SNHLY, CDR2 FYNNEI. V was clipped by 6 bases and J by 3 bases; unmatched bases: 4. This CDR3 spans 13 amino acids. Here the CDR3 reads CASRSGGDYEQYF. DNA for the CDR3: TGTGCCAGCAGAAGCGGGGGCGACTACGAGCAGTACTTC.

CDR3 residues: CASSRLAGGRQETQYF. The CDR3 DNA reads as TGTGCCAGCTCTCGACTAGCGGGGGGGCGACAAGAGACCCAGTACTTC. The J gene is TRBJ2-5, the V gene TRBV18; 14 bases line up with TRBD2. In germline, CDR1 is KGHSH, CDR2 LQKENI. The CDR3 has 16 residues. Trimming took 6 bases from V and 2 from J; bases not matched to a gene: 5.

V gene TRBV9 combines with J gene TRBJ2-3; 10 nucleotides line up with TRBD2. The V and J ends lost 3 bases and 6 bases, in that order; junction bases with no gene match: 7. Germline V gene sequence: CDR1 SGDLS, CDR2 YYNGEE. The CDR3 spans 15 residues. CDR3 DNA: TGTGCCAGCAGCGCCAGGACTAGCGGCCTCGATACGCAGTATTTT. This encodes CASSARTSGLDTQYF.

V gene TRBV11-2 combines with J gene TRBJ1-3; tentatively, D is TRBD1 (5 bases). Trimming pared 1 base from V and 0 bases from J, leaving 7 bases between. The CDR3 has 15 residues. Germline V gives CDR1 SGHAT, CDR2 FQNNGV. CDR3 in amino acids: CASSLGQGSGNTIYF. In nucleotides, the CDR3 is TGTGCCAGCAGCTTAGGGCAGGGCTCTGGAAACACCATATATTTT. Full variable domain (rest looked up from reference TRBV11-2 and TRBJ1-3): EAGVAQSPRYKIIEKRQSVAFWCNPISGHATLYWYQQILGQGPKLLIQFQNNGVVDDSQLPKDRFSAERLKGVDSTLKIQPAKLEDSAVYLCASSLGQGSGNTIYFGEGSWLTVV.

This clone was recorded only once. This chain joins TRBV27 and TRBJ2-1; tentative D call: TRBD2 (5 bases). Trimming cost V 1 base and J 3 bases, with 10 bases left between them. CDR3 length: 15 amino acids. Germline CDR1 is MNHEY and CDR2 is SMNVEV (reference sequence). CDR3 in DNA: TGTGCCAGCAGTTTATTTTCCGGGAACTACAATGAGCAGTTCTTC. Translation gives CASSLFSGNYNEQFF.

This clone appeared a few times. The V call is TRBV12-3 or TRBV12-4, the J call TRBJ2-1; 7 bases line up with TRBD1. The CDR3 sequence is 11 residues long. V lost 4 bases to trimming and J lost 12 bases; unmatched junction nucleotides: 3. The CDR3 here is CASSSRQGQFF. The DNA for the CDR3 is TGTGCCAGCAGTTCCAGACAGGGGCAGTTCTTC.

This clone was observed once. V usage is TRBV7-2 and J usage is TRBJ2-1, with TRBD2 identical over 13 bases. Germline values: CDR1 SGHTA, CDR2 FQGNSA. The CDR3 is made up of 16 amino acids. The junction had 1 base not matched to a gene; V was cut back by 1 base and J by 4 bases. Here the CDR3 DNA reads TGTGCCAGCAGCTTAGAGACTAGCGGGGGGTACAATGAGCAGTTCTTC. It specifies CASSLETSGGYNEQFF.

The V gene is TRBV30, the J gene TRBJ2-7, with TRBD1 matching over 8 bases. Germline V gene sequence: CDR1 GTSNPN, CDR2 SVGIG (reference sequence). CDR3 length: 12 residues. With V trimmed by 5 bases and J by 3 bases, 3 bases remained unmatched. The CDR3 loop reads CAWDRGGYEQYF. The CDR3 DNA sequence: TGTGCCTGGGACAGGGGTGGCTACGAGCAGTACTTC.

The chain is built from TRBV28 and TRBJ2-2, with D possibly being TRBD1 (6 bases). CDR3 length: 14 residues. CDR1 is MDHEN and CDR2 is SYDVKM in the germline V gene. V shed 6 bases and J shed 0 bases, with 8 bases lying between them. The CDR3: CASRGHSNTGELFF. The CDR3 DNA sequence: TGTGCCAGCAGGGGACACTCGAACACCGGGGAGCTGTTTTTT.

This clone was seen only a few times. The rearrangement uses TRBV7-2 and TRBJ2-7; TRBD2 might be the D (8 bases). Trimming pared 7 bases from V and 6 bases from J, leaving 19 bases between. The CDR3 length is 14 residues. Germline V gene lookup returns CDR1 SGHTA and CDR2 FQGNSA. CDR3 sequence reads: CASNTPGGGGEQYF. Here the CDR3 DNA reads TGTGCCAGCAACACGCCGGGAGGGGGCGGCGAGCAGTACTTC.

In this sample, this clone turned up once. J is TRBJ2-3 and V is TRBV7-8; 10 nucleotides line up with TRBD2. CDR1 is SGHVS and CDR2 is FQNEAQ in the germline V gene. The CDR3 length is 19 residues. V was clipped by 2 bases and J by 4 bases; unmatched bases: 15. CDR3 sequence reads: CASSLRLYLASGGADTQYF. For the CDR3, the DNA is TGTGCCAGCAGCTTAAGGTTGTATTTGGCTAGCGGGGGTGCAGATACGCAGTATTTT.

This clone has just one count. The chain joins TRBV6-4 to TRBJ2-2; TRBD1 matches 9 bases. The CDR3 has 16 amino acids. Looked up from germline, CDR1 is MRHNA and CDR2 is SNTAGT. V lost 2 bases, J lost 0 bases, and 1 base stayed unmatched. The CDR3 region has the DNA TGTGCCAGCAGTGACCGACAGGGGGCGAACACCGGGGAGCTGTTTTTT. Encoded protein: CASSDRQGANTGELFF.

The chain couples TRBV2 to TRBJ1-1, with no clear D. There are 12 residues in the CDR3. The V end was cut by 7 bases, the J end by 1 base, with 7 bases between. CDR1 and CDR2 from the germline V gene are SNHLY and FYNNEI. CDR3 protein: CASNRENTEAFF. CDR3 nucleotide sequence: TGTGCCAGCAATCGGGAGAACACTGAAGCTTTCTTT.